This T cell receptor beta chain was identified during a study of CD8 T cells in ankylosing spondylitis. Study-wide points: Matched ankylosing spondylitis synovial fluid reportedly contained a significantly enriched population of disease-linked clones.

MiXCR was run by TCRdb on the 5' RACE reads, yielding one entry per CDR3 protein. Of 250,000 or so distinct CDR3 sequences listed, about 10% are singletons. With regard to this clonotype: Its target is unknown.

J gave up 4 bases and V 5 bases, and 8 bases lay outside the gene matches. CDR3 length equals 15 residues. The sample comprised blood, either unsorted or a sorted T cell fraction (not recorded which). The sequence came from a male donor with ankylosing spondylitis or in good health (not recorded which). This chain links TRBV12-3 or TRBV12-4 with TRBJ1-2; TRBD1 aligns across 9 bases. CDR3 DNA: TGTGCCAGCAGTCCGGACAGGGGATTCGGCTATGGCTACACCTTC. Translated: CASSPDRGFGYGYTF.